This T cell receptor beta chain emerged from a study of regulatory T cells in long-lasting Graves disease. Whole-study findings and limits: Persistent patients shared more public clonotypes (2,741) than newly diagnosed patients (about 1,000). Persistent-disease Graves' patients showed less TCR diversity than new cases.

Libraries of TCR beta came from iRepertoire HTBI primers plus Arm-PCR of CDR3 regions. Source study methods: Identified segments across samples numbered 55 to 70 TRBV and roughly 15 TRBJ. A single record per CDR3 protein comes from TCRdb applying MiXCR to the multiplex PCR reads. The V and J calls, along with clone size, are taken from TCRdb and not from the paper's own processing. The sample lists 360,000 or so distinct CDR3 sequences; approximately 23% were seen once. A remark on this clonotype: The target antigen is unknown.

The CDR3 runs 19 residues. In germline, CDR1 is MNHEY, CDR2 SVGEGT. Unmatched junction bases numbered 17, after V lost 2 bases and J lost 5 bases. The time point denotes: persistent/refractory GD, antithyroid drugs over 5 years with positive TRAb. Extracted PBMC RNA gave rise to the TCR library. The TCR originated in a woman in her thirties or forties with Graves disease. This chain uses TRBV6-2 or TRBV6-3 with TRBJ2-5; 10 nucleotides line up with TRBD2. The specimen comprised peripheral blood mononuclear cells (PBMCs), sampled when the disease was refractory, from a patient treated with antithyroid drugs. The CDR3 sequence: CASSYPRGVTSGNWETQYF. As DNA, the CDR3 is TGTGCCAGCAGTTACCCCCGAGGGGTTACTAGCGGGAACTGGGAGACCCAGTACTTC.